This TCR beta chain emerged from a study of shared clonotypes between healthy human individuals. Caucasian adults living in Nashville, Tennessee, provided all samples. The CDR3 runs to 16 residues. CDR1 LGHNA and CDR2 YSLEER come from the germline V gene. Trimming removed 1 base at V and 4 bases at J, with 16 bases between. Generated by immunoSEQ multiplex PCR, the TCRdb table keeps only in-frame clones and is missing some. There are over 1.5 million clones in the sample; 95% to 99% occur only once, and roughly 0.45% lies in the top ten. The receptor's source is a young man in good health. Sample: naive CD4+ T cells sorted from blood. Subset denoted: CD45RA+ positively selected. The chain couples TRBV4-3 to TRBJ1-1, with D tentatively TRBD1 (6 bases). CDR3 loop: CASSQVFQGISTEAFF. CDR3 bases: TGCGCCAGCAGCCAAGTTTTTCAGGGGATCTCCACTGAAGCTTTCTTT.